These 19 T cell receptor beta chains originate from one sample sequenced in a study of beta chain features in type 1 diabetes. Of the isolated RNA, all was reverse transcribed, and so the sequenced material was expressed TCRB transcripts. Here immunoSEQ multiplex PCR was the method, and the copy in TCRdb shows in-frame clones only, minus some. The data contain 120,000 to 150,000 clones, 9% to 10% of them singletons. Sequenced material: central memory CD4+ T cells from blood. These receptors all come from a woman between 40 and 50 years old in good health.

The chain is built from TRBV7-9 and TRBJ2-7; 8 bases map to TRBD2. The CDR3 is made up of 16 amino acids. Trimming cost V 3 bases and J 8 bases; bases outside gene matches: 15. Germline CDR1 reads SEHNR; CDR2 reads FQNEAQ (reference sequence). The CDR3 loop is CASSFPASGWVGKQYF. The CDR3 bases are TGTGCCAGCAGCTTCCCGGCTAGCGGGTGGGTGGGGAAGCAGTACTTC. The whole variable domain, filled in from reference TRBV7-9 and TRBJ2-7, reads DTGVSQNPRHKITKRGQNVTFRCDPISEHNRLYWYRQTLGQGPEFLTYFQNEAQLEKSRLLSDRFSAERPKGSFSTLEIQRTEQGDSAMYLCASSFPASGWVGKQYFGPGTRLTVT.

The CDR3 DNA reads TGTGCCAGCAGCCAAGAATCGCGGGGGGAGCTGTTTTTT. Translation gives CASSQESRGELFF. The genes are TRBV4-2 and TRBJ2-2; D unclear. Germline-derived CDR1 and CDR2 are LGHNA and YNFKEQ. Trimming cost V 0 bases and J 8 bases, with 7 bases left between them. The CDR3 runs 13 residues.

In its sample, this clone was seen a few times. The chain recombines TRBV11-3 with TRBJ1-1, with D possibly TRBD1 on 6 matching bases. The CDR3 sequence is 15 residues long. Germline V gene sequence: CDR1 SGHNT, CDR2 YENEEA. V lost 1 base and J lost 1, with 10 bases in between. The CDR3 spells CASSLGQGQNTEAFF. In DNA form, the CDR3 reads TGTGCCAGCAGCTTAGGTCAGGGACAGAACACTGAAGCTTTCTTT.

Only a few counts were recorded for this clone. The limits of the CDR3 on the DNA are not certain, so only TCRdb's listed CDR3 is given. The chain is built from TRBV4-1 and TRBJ1-6; TRBD1 reflects the table's D call only, with no check against the DNA. In germline, CDR1 is MGHRA, CDR2 YSYEKL. Termini included, the CDR3 measures 18 amino acids. The CDR3 spells CASSQLRAGQGAGSPLHF.

A few counts support this clone. This chain joins TRBV11-1 and TRBJ1-2; tentatively, D is TRBD1 (5 bases). V was clipped by 4 bases and J by 4 bases, with 10 bases between them. CDR1 SGHAT and CDR2 FQDESV come from the germline V gene (reference sequence). CDR3 length equals 13 residues. This chain's CDR3 is CASSSRGGYGYTF. The CDR3, as DNA: TGTGCCAGCAGCTCCCGGGGGGGCTATGGCTACACCTTC.

This chain connects TRBV30 to TRBJ1-5; D is unclear. V gave up 3 bases and J gave up 6 bases, with 21 bases separating them. The CDR3 contains 16 residues. Looked up from germline, CDR1 is GTSNPN and CDR2 is SVGIG (reference sequence). As DNA, the CDR3 is TGTGCCTGGAGAGCCCCCCAGAGGTCGAGTAGTCAGCCCCAGCATTTT. The encoded protein is CAWRAPQRSSSQPQHF. The entire variable domain, with the rest obtained from reference TRBV30 and TRBJ1-5, is as follows: SQTIHQWPATLVQPVGSPLSLECTVEGTSNPNLYWYRQAAGRGLQLLFYSVGIGQISSEVPQNLSASRPQDRQFILSSKKLLLSDSGFYLCAWRAPQRSSSQPQHFGDGTRLSIL.

This clone was seen a handful of times. This chain connects TRBV5-4 to TRBJ2-4; possible D gene TRBD1, 6 bases. Germline V gene sequence: CDR1 SGHNT, CDR2 YYREEE (reference sequence). CDR3 length equals 15 residues. With 1 base removed from V and 2 bases from J, the gap between germline ends came to 10 bases. CDR3 amino acids: CASSLYRVTKNIQYF. CDR3 DNA: TGTGCCAGCAGCTTGTACAGGGTGACCAAAAACATTCAGTACTTC.

V usage is TRBV29-1 and J usage is TRBJ2-5; 10 bases agree with TRBD1. CDR1 and CDR2 from the germline V gene are SQVTM and ANQGSEA. V shed 3 bases and J 7 bases; nucleotides not matched to a gene: 5. This CDR3 has 13 residues. The CDR3 sequence is CSVEGQGTGTQYF. For the CDR3, the DNA is TGCAGCGTTGAGGGACAGGGGACGGGGACCCAGTACTTC.

This clone was seen only a few times. The chain is built from TRBV1 and TRBJ2-1; TRBD2, the D gene given by the table, was not confirmed from the DNA. TRBV1 is recorded as a pseudogene. The CDR3 runs to 16 residues. The CDR3 sequence: CTSSQGGPCSYNEQFF. DNA for the CDR3: TGCACCAGCAGCCAAGGAGGCCCTTGCTCCTACAATGAGCAGTTCTTC.

This clone was detected a few times. The rearrangement uses TRBV4-1 and TRBJ1-6; D is unresolved. V lost 0 bases and J lost 8, with 8 bases in between. In germline, CDR1 is MGHRA, CDR2 YSYEKL. This CDR3 has 14 residues. CDR3 in DNA: TGCGCCAGCAGCCAAGAAGAGGTTGATTCACCCCTCCACTTT. Translating gives CASSQEEVDSPLHF.

This clone was recorded a few times. The chain employs TRBV13 and TRBJ1-6, with D unclear. CDR3 length: 17 residues. Germline V gene sequence: CDR1 PRHDT, CDR2 FYEKMQ (reference sequence). V dropped 1 base and J dropped 0 bases, with 10 bases sitting between them. This CDR3 is CASSLAGLSSYNSPLHF. As DNA, the CDR3 is TGTGCCAGCAGCTTAGCCGGTTTGAGCTCCTATAATTCACCCCTCCACTTT.

The chain employs TRBV7-2 and TRBJ1-1; 9 bases are a match to TRBD1. The CDR3 is 13 residues long. CDR1 is SGHTA, CDR2 FQGNSA, per germline. The junction had 3 bases not matched to a gene; V was cut back by 5 bases and J by 5 bases. The CDR3, as DNA: TGTGCCAGCAGCGTGACAGGGGGAACTGAAGCTTTCTTT. Encoded protein: CASSVTGGTEAFF. The whole variable domain, remainder taken from reference TRBV7-2 and TRBJ1-1, is GAGVSQSPSNKVTEKGKDVELRCDPISGHTALYWYRQSLGQGLEFLIYFQGNSAPDKSGLPSDRFSAERTGGSVSTLTIQRTQQEDSAVYLCASSVTGGTEAFFGQGTRLTVV.

This clone has more than one count but fewer than ten. The chain links TRBV18 to TRBJ2-7; a possible D gene is TRBD1 (5 bases). Trimming left V 3 bases short and J 4 bases short, with 7 bases between. The V gene's germline CDR1 is KGHSH and CDR2 LQKENI. This CDR3 is 12 amino acids long. CDR3 protein: CASSPTVYEQYF. The CDR3 coding sequence is TGTGCCAGCTCACCGACAGTATACGAGCAGTACTTC.

This clone was seen more than once but under ten times. The CDR3 is CASSVGWTGSYEQYF. The CDR3 DNA sequence: TGTGCCAGCAGCGTAGGCTGGACAGGAAGCTACGAGCAGTACTTC. The chain uses TRBV9 and TRBJ2-7; 7 nucleotides agree with TRBD1. CDR3 size: 15 residues. Germline CDR1 is SGDLS and CDR2 is YYNGEE. V trimming: 0 bases; J trimming: 3 bases; junction bases outside the gene matches: 6.

V and J are TRBV6-6 and TRBJ2-7; 12 positions match TRBD2. Per germline, CDR1 MNHNY and CDR2 SVGAGI (reference sequence). The V segment lost 6 bases and the J segment 5 bases; nucleotides outside the gene matches: 2. The CDR3 contains 13 residues. CDR3 nucleotide sequence: TGTGCCAGCAGGGCTAGCGGGGGGGACGAGCAGTACTTC. Amino acid sequence: CASRASGGDEQYF.

The chain recombines TRBV6-5 with TRBJ2-3; TRBD2 agrees at 7 bases. Per germline, CDR1 MNHEY and CDR2 SVGAGI. This CDR3 region has 15 residues. V lost 0 bases, J lost 3 bases, and 3 bases stayed unmatched. CDR3 DNA: TGTGCCAGCAGTTACTCTATAGCGGGTACAGATACGCAGTATTTT. Amino acids: CASSYSIAGTDTQYF.

Concerning this clone: The germline gene is not matched at one end of the junction; a read error may be the cause. The chain combines TRBV30 with TRBJ2-7; 7 nucleotides agree with TRBD2. The CDR3 extends over 9 amino acids. CDR1 GTSNPN and CDR2 SVGIG come from the germline V gene (reference sequence). The CDR3 nucleotides read TGTGCCTGGCCAGCGGGGTTAGAGTTC. This codes for CAWPAGLEF.

This clone has only a few counts. V usage is TRBV15 and J usage is TRBJ1-1; tentative D call: TRBD1 (6 bases). Trimming removed 0 bases at V and 5 bases at J, with 13 bases between. This CDR3 is built from 15 residues. CDR1 is LNHNV, CDR2 YYDKDF, per germline (reference sequence). The CDR3 nucleotides are TGTGCCACCAGCAGAGAGTCAGGGGCGAGAACTGAAGCTTTCTTT. It specifies CATSRESGARTEAFF.

The V and J genes are TRBV18 and TRBJ1-2; no clear D gene. Trimming pared 3 bases from V and 0 bases from J, leaving 11 bases between. The CDR3 is made up of 15 amino acids. CDR1 is KGHSH and CDR2 is LQKENI in the germline V gene. The chain's CDR3 is CASSPGSLTNYGYTF. DNA of the CDR3: TGTGCCAGCTCACCGGGGAGCCTTACTAACTATGGCTACACCTTC.